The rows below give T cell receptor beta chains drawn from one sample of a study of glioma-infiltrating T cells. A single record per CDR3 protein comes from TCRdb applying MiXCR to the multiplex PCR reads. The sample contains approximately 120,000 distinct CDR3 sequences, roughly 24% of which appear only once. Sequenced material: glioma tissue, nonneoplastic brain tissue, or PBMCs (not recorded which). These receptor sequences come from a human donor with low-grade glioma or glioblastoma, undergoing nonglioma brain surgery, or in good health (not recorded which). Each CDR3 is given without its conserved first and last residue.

CDR3aa: ASISGQGNTIY
v_gene: TRBV6-1
j_gene: TRBJ1-3

CDR3aa: ASKRERWTDTQY
v_gene: TRBV6-1
j_gene: TRBJ2-3

CDR3aa: SVEQGIGYGYT
v_gene: TRBV29-1
j_gene: TRBJ1-2

CDR3aa: ASSVAASGSVYEQY
v_gene: TRBV9
j_gene: TRBJ2-7

CDR3aa: SVEDLGQGNGYT
v_gene: TRBV29-1
j_gene: TRBJ1-2

CDR3aa: AIRGEGPDTQY
v_gene: TRBV10-3
j_gene: TRBJ2-3

CDR3aa: ASSTAGAGQGSNTQY
v_gene: TRBV7-3
j_gene: TRBJ2-3

CDR3aa: ASRQADSGRDTQY
v_gene: TRBV28
j_gene: TRBJ2-3

CDR3aa: ASSSSLRTSGHQETQY
v_gene: TRBV11-2
j_gene: TRBJ2-5

CDR3aa: ATSRGTGLQQF
v_gene: TRBV15
j_gene: TRBJ2-1

CDR3aa: ASSFRGNTNEQF
v_gene: TRBV5-4
j_gene: TRBJ2-1

CDR3aa: AISGPGTDQY
v_gene: TRBV10-3
j_gene: TRBJ2-7

CDR3aa: ASSPRQGPTNEKLF
v_gene: TRBV18
j_gene: TRBJ1-4

CDR3aa: ASSLRGRQTDTQY
v_gene: TRBV5-1
j_gene: TRBJ2-3

CDR3aa: ASNLETGVEQY
v_gene: TRBV7-2
j_gene: TRBJ2-7

CDR3aa: ASSLQSQGAATGELF
v_gene: TRBV12-3/TRBV12-4
j_gene: TRBJ2-2

CDR3aa: ASSSGLVGNEQF
v_gene: TRBV12-3/TRBV12-4
j_gene: TRBJ2-1

CDR3aa: ATSDPRQGSNQPQH
v_gene: TRBV24-1
j_gene: TRBJ1-5

CDR3aa: SANSGLDYNEQF
v_gene: TRBV20-1
j_gene: TRBJ2-1

CDR3aa: ASSLVQRGEAF
v_gene: TRBV7-9
j_gene: TRBJ1-1

CDR3aa: ASSLDRNQPQH
v_gene: TRBV7-2
j_gene: TRBJ1-5

CDR3aa: ASRKTPEGPYEQY
v_gene: TRBV10-2
j_gene: TRBJ2-7

CDR3aa: ASSPTAYSNQPQH
v_gene: TRBV27
j_gene: TRBJ1-5